Below, 2 T cell receptor beta chains from the same sample are listed, as sequenced in a study of T cells of healthy individuals. TCRdb re-analysed the 5' RACE reads in MiXCR, keeping a single row per CDR3 protein. The repertoire holds about 82,000 distinct CDR3 sequences, with more than 5% as singletons. Receptors originate from a female donor in good health.

A single count supports this clonotype. A much larger clone differs from this one at a single base, so this may be a read error. This rearrangement joins TRBV5-6 to TRBJ2-7, with a possible D match to TRBD2 (6 bases). The CDR3 length is 14 residues. Germline CDR1 SGHDT, CDR2 YYEEEE. The CDR3 DNA is TGTGCCAGCAGCCAAGGAGGGACCTCCTGCGAGCAGTACTTC. This translates into CASSQGGTSCEQYF. The full variable domain, its missing parts supplied by reference TRBV5-6 and TRBJ2-7, is DAGVTQSPTHLIKTRGQQVTLRCSPKSGHDTVSWYQQALGQGPQFIFQYYEEEERQRGNFPDRFSGHQFPNYSSELNVNALLLGDSALYLCASSQGGTSCEQYFGPGTRLTVT.

This clonotype was found many times. The V gene is TRBV13, the J gene TRBJ2-7; TRBD2 agrees at 11 bases. V lost 1 base to trimming and J lost 7 bases; unmatched junction nucleotides: 6. This CDR3 comprises 15 residues. From germline, CDR1 is PRHDT and CDR2 FYEKMQ (reference sequence). The chain's CDR3 is CASSLELAGAYEQYF. CDR3 coding DNA: TGTGCCAGCAGCTTAGAACTAGCGGGAGCTTATGAGCAGTACTTC. Full variable domain (rest looked up from reference TRBV13 and TRBJ2-7): AAGVIQSPRHLIKEKRETATLKCYPIPRHDTVYWYQQGPGQDPQFLISFYEKMQSDKGSIPDRFSAQQFSDYHSELNMSSLELGDSALYFCASSLELAGAYEQYFGPGTRLTVT.